These 25 T cell receptor beta chains share one sample of origin, sequenced in a study of cytomegalovirus exposure and HLA in healthy donors. Primers for the PCR totalled 60 Vbeta and 13 Jbeta. The data were produced by immunoSEQ multiplex PCR, yet TCRdb's version contains in-frame clones alone and is incomplete. Of more than 130,000 clones listed, around 79% are singletons. The sample taken for sequencing was PBMCs. The source is a male donor in good health and CMV-seronegative.

This chain links TRBV29-1 with TRBJ2-3; D remains unclear. The CDR3 is 11 amino acids. Trimming shortened V by 5 bases and J by 4 bases, and 7 bases separated the two germline ends. Germline V gene lookup returns CDR1 SQVTM and CDR2 ANQGSEA. CDR3 DNA sequence: TGCAGCGTTCGTATCGCAGATACGCAGTATTTT. Its translation is CSVRIADTQYF.

V and J are TRBV29-1 and TRBJ1-2, with D unclear. The CDR3 covers 13 residues. Between the trimmed V and J ends, which lost 3 bases and 8 bases, there was a span of 16 bases. Germline loops: CDR1 SQVTM, CDR2 ANQGSEA. The CDR3 DNA reads TGCAGCGTTGATATTCAGGCCCGAGAGGGCTACACCTTC. This translates into CSVDIQAREGYTF.

The V call is TRBV6-5, the J call TRBJ1-1, with a possible D match to TRBD1 (5 bases). The V and J ends lost 8 bases and 0 bases respectively, with 10 bases between them. There are 13 residues in the CDR3. Per the germline V gene, CDR1 is MNHEY and CDR2 is SVGAGI. CDR3 loop: CASGRGMNTEAFF. The CDR3 coding sequence is TGTGCCAGCGGTAGGGGTATGAACACTGAAGCTTTCTTT.

This clone was detected once. This sequence joins TRBV18 and TRBJ1-1; D may be TRBD1 (6 bases). The CDR3 sequence is 14 residues long. Germline CDR1 KGHSH, CDR2 LQKENI. V was pared by 6 bases and J by 3 bases, with 14 bases between. In DNA form, the CDR3 reads TGTGCCAGCTCCCCCAGGGGAGGGGACACTGAAGCTTTCTTT. Its translation is CASSPRGGDTEAFF.

This clone has a single count. The chain links TRBV6-5 to TRBJ1-2; the D is unclear. CDR1 and CDR2 (germline): MNHEY, SVGAGI. The CDR3 consists of 11 residues. Trimming removed 6 bases at V and 8 bases at J, with 10 bases between. DNA for the CDR3: TGTGCCAGCAGGCGATTGGAGGGCTACACCTTC. Protein product: CASRRLEGYTF.

This clone was detected a few times. V gene TRBV2 combines with J gene TRBJ2-6; 8 bases are a match to TRBD1. The CDR3 loop spans 16 amino acids. J gave up 2 bases and V 5 bases, and 5 bases lay outside the gene matches. CDR1 and CDR2 (germline): SNHLY, FYNNEI. In nucleotides, the CDR3 is TGTGCCAGCAGTATAACAGGGGGAGCTGGGGCCAACGTCCTGACTTTC. It translates to CASSITGGAGANVLTF.

V usage is TRBV7-9 and J usage is TRBJ1-2; 8 bases align to TRBD1. J lost 6 bases, V lost 5 bases, and 5 bases had no gene match. Germline-derived CDR1 and CDR2 are SEHNR and FQNEAQ (reference sequence). The CDR3 sequence is 13 residues long. The CDR3 DNA sequence: TGTGCCAGCAGCCCCCGGACAGGGAATGGCTACACCTTC. It yields the protein CASSPRTGNGYTF.

The genes are TRBV5-4 and TRBJ2-1, with 10 bases identical to TRBD1. Germline CDR1 is SGHNT and CDR2 is YYREEE (reference sequence). V trimming: 4 bases; J trimming: 6 bases; junction bases outside the gene matches: 10. The CDR3 has 16 residues. CDR3 residues: CASSRRQGAFTNEQFF. The CDR3 DNA is TGTGCCAGCAGCCGTCGACAGGGGGCTTTTACCAATGAGCAGTTCTTC.

The chain combines TRBV11-3 with TRBJ2-2; D is unclear. CDR3 length: 13 amino acids. Germline V lookup: CDR1 SGHNT, CDR2 YENEEA. Trimming removed 1 base from V and 3 bases from J, with 3 bases in between. CDR3 in amino acids: CASSLAYTGELFF. CDR3 DNA: TGTGCCAGCAGCTTAGCCTACACCGGGGAGCTGTTTTTT.

Written as DNA, the CDR3 is TGCGCCAGCAGCTTGGTGGCGGACTACGAGCAGTACTTC. Translating gives CASSLVADYEQYF. The rearrangement joins TRBV5-1 to TRBJ2-7; D gene uncertain. V was cut by 0 bases and J by 3 bases, with 7 bases left in between. This CDR3 comprises 13 residues. CDR1 is SGHRS and CDR2 is YFSETQ in the germline V gene.

The chain is built from TRBV13 and TRBJ2-7; TRBD1 matches 8 bases. Per germline, CDR1 PRHDT and CDR2 FYEKMQ (reference sequence). V shed 5 bases, J shed 0 bases, and the junction held 6 bases outside the gene matches. CDR3 size: 15 residues. CDR3 protein: CASSPTGTGSYEQYF. CDR3 nucleotide sequence: TGTGCCAGCAGCCCGACCGGGACAGGCTCCTACGAGCAGTACTTC.

This chain connects TRBV4-1 to TRBJ1-1; D remains ambiguous. Germline V lookup: CDR1 MGHRA, CDR2 YSYEKL. This CDR3 is built from 13 residues. V dropped 0 bases and J dropped 11 bases, with 13 bases sitting between them. Written as DNA, the CDR3 is TGCGCCAGCAGCCAAGATCGCCCCGGAGAGGCTTTCTTT. As protein: CASSQDRPGEAFF.

The count of this clone is one. The rearrangement uses TRBV2 and TRBJ2-7; TRBD2 matches at 7 bases. Germline V gene data show CDR1 as SNHLY and CDR2 as FYNNEI. CDR3 length equals 13 residues. J lost 1 base, V lost 9 bases, and 6 bases had no gene match. The CDR3 DNA follows: TGTGCCAGTCGTGGGGGGGAATCCTACGAGCAGTACTTC. Translating it yields CASRGGESYEQYF.

This clone appeared a few times. The chain joins TRBV5-4 to TRBJ1-1, with 9 nucleotides matching TRBD1. The CDR3 spans 15 residues. Germline V lookup: CDR1 SGHNT, CDR2 YYREEE (reference sequence). Unmatched junction bases numbered 4, after V lost 0 bases and J lost 4 bases. The DNA of the CDR3 is TGTGCCAGCAGCTTGGAGGGGACAGGGCGCACTGAAGCTTTCTTT. Its translation: CASSLEGTGRTEAFF.

V is TRBV5-1 and J is TRBJ2-7; D is unresolved. The germline V and J ends were trimmed by 4 bases and 5 bases, with 13 bases remaining between them. This CDR3 contains 13 residues. CDR1 is SGHRS and CDR2 is YFSETQ in the germline V gene. CDR3 in amino acids: CASSPNPGHEQYF. The CDR3 nucleotides read TGCGCCAGCAGCCCAAACCCTGGGCACGAGCAGTACTTC.

The chain employs TRBV5-1 and TRBJ2-1; 9 positions match TRBD2. V dropped 0 bases and J dropped 9; count of bases not matched to a gene: 10. Germline lookup yields CDR1 SGHRS and CDR2 YFSETQ. There are 16 residues in the CDR3. The CDR3 spells CASSLVAGGSSVEQFF. CDR3 nucleotide sequence: TGCGCCAGCAGCTTGGTTGCGGGGGGGTCATCTGTTGAGCAGTTCTTC.

This rearrangement joins TRBV9 to TRBJ2-3; D is ambiguous. The V end was cut by 4 bases, the J end by 4 bases, with 22 bases between. Germline assignment: CDR1 SGDLS and CDR2 YYNGEE. This CDR3 has 17 amino acids. The CDR3 DNA reads as TGTGCCAGCAGCCTACCGCGGATGCGGCCAAGCGCAGATACGCAGTATTTT. Translation: CASSLPRMRPSADTQYF.

This chain's CDR3 is CASSTGQAVFTEAFF. As DNA, the CDR3 is TGTGCCAGCAGTACTGGACAGGCCGTTTTTACTGAAGCTTTCTTT. V gene TRBV9 combines with J gene TRBJ1-1, with 7 bases matching TRBD1. The ends lost 5 bases at V and 5 bases at J; junction bases unmatched: 12. Germline V lookup: CDR1 SGDLS, CDR2 YYNGEE. CDR3 length: 15 residues.

The V call is TRBV2, the J call TRBJ1-1; no reliable D call. The CDR3 contains 10 residues. V was shortened by 3 bases and J by 10 bases, with 6 bases between the two germline ends. Per the germline V gene, CDR1 is SNHLY and CDR2 is FYNNEI. CDR3 nucleotides: TGTGCCAGCAGTGAGCGCCGAGCTTTCTTT. Translating gives CASSERRAFF.

The chain combines TRBV30 with TRBJ2-4; 7 nucleotides agree with TRBD1. V lost 8 bases and J lost 0; bases outside the gene matches: 10. Germline lookup yields CDR1 GTSNPN and CDR2 SVGIG (reference sequence). This CDR3 spans 15 amino acids. The CDR3 bases are TGTGCCCAGTCCGGGACAGCTCTAGCCAAAAACATTCAGTACTTC. It translates to CAQSGTALAKNIQYF.

This clone has only one observation. The chain joins TRBV5-1 to TRBJ2-5; 7 nucleotides agree with TRBD2. This CDR3 is 18 amino acids long. V shed 0 bases and J 3 bases; nucleotides not matched to a gene: 14. Germline V gene data show CDR1 as SGHRS and CDR2 as YFSETQ. CDR3 sequence: CASSLGLAEHYFKETQYF. As DNA, the CDR3 is TGCGCCAGCAGCTTGGGTCTAGCGGAGCACTACTTTAAAGAGACCCAGTACTTC.

The chain employs TRBV7-2 and TRBJ2-2; 7 bases match TRBD1. This CDR3 has 18 residues. Unmatched junction bases numbered 15, after V lost 4 bases and J lost 4 bases. In germline, CDR1 is SGHTA, CDR2 FQGNSA. The CDR3 DNA sequence: TGTGCCAGCAGCTCAATGATACCGACAGGGCGGAGCACCGGGGAGCTGTTTTTT. As protein: CASSSMIPTGRSTGELFF. Supplemented by reference TRBV7-2 and TRBJ2-2, the full variable domain reads GAGVSQSPSNKVTEKGKDVELRCDPISGHTALYWYRQSLGQGLEFLIYFQGNSAPDKSGLPSDRFSAERTGGSVSTLTIQRTQQEDSAVYLCASSSMIPTGRSTGELFFGEGSRLTVL.

V gene TRBV7-9 combines with J gene TRBJ2-3; no clear D gene. V lost 5 bases, J lost 3 bases, and 9 bases lay in between. Germline V gene lookup returns CDR1 SEHNR and CDR2 FQNEAQ (reference sequence). CDR3 length: 13 residues. The CDR3 loop reads CASSASGTDTQYF. The CDR3 bases are TGTGCCAGCAGCGCATCCGGGACAGATACGCAGTATTTT.

V is TRBV7-9 and J is TRBJ2-2; maybe TRBD1 (5 bases). The ends were cut back, 0 bases at V and 3 bases at J, with 8 bases in the middle. Looked up from germline, CDR1 is SEHNR and CDR2 is FQNEAQ (reference sequence). The CDR3 spans 15 residues. DNA for the CDR3: TGTGCCAGCAGCTTAGCGGCAGGGCACACCGGGGAGCTGTTTTTT. Its translation is CASSLAAGHTGELFF.

The chain employs TRBV18 and TRBJ2-7, with 7 nucleotides matching TRBD2. Germline-derived CDR1 and CDR2 are KGHSH and LQKENI. J was trimmed by 6 bases and V by 5 bases; bases with no gene match: 13. The CDR3 contains 15 residues. CDR3 sequence: CASSEMKREGREQYF. CDR3 in DNA: TGTGCCAGCTCAGAAATGAAGCGGGAAGGCCGCGAGCAGTACTTC.